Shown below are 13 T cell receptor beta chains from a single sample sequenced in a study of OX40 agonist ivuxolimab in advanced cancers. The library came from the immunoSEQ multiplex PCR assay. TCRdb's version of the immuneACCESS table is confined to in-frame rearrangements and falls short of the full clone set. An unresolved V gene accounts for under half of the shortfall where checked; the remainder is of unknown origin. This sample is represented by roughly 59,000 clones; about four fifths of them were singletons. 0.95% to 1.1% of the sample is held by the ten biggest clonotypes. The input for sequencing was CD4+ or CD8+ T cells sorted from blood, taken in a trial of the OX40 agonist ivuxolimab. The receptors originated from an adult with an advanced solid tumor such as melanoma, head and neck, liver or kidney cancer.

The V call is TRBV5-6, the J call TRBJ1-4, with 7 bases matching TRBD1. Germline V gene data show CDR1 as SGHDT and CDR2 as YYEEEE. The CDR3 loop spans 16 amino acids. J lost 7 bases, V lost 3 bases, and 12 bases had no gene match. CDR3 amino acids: CASSSGGGGGGEKLFF. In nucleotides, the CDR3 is TGTGCCAGCAGCTCTGGAGGGGGCGGAGGAGGTGAAAAACTGTTTTTT.

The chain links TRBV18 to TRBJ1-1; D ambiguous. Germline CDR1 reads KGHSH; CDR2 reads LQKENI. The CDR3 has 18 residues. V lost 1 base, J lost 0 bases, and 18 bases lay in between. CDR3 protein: CASSPQVGKGLMNTEAFF. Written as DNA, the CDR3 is TGTGCCAGCTCACCACAGGTCGGAAAGGGATTAATGAACACTGAAGCTTTCTTT.

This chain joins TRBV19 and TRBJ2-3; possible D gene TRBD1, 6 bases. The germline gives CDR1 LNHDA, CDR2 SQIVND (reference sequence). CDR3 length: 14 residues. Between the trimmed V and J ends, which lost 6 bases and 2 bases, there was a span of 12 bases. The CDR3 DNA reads TGTGCCAGTAGGGGTACAGGGACCACAGATACGCAGTATTTT. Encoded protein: CASRGTGTTDTQYF.

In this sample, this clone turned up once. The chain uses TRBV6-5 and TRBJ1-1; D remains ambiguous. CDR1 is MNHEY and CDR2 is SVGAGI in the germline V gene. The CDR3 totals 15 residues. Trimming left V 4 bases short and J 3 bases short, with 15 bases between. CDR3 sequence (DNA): TGTGCCAGCAGTTTATCCCCGGCTAGGGACACTGAAGCTTTCTTT. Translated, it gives CASSLSPARDTEAFF.

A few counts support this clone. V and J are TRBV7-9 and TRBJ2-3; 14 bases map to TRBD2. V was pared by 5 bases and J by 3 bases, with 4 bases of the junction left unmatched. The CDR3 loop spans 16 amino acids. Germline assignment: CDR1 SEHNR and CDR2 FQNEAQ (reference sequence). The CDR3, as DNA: TGTGCCAGCAGCACAGGACTAGCGGGGGGAACAGATACGCAGTATTTT. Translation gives CASSTGLAGGTDTQYF.

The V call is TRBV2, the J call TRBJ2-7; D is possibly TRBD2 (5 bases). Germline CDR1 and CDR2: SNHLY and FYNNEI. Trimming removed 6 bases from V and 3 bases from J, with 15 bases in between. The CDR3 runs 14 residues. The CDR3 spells CASRQEVIVYEQYF. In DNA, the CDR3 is TGTGCCAGCAGGCAGGAGGTTATAGTCTACGAGCAGTACTTC.

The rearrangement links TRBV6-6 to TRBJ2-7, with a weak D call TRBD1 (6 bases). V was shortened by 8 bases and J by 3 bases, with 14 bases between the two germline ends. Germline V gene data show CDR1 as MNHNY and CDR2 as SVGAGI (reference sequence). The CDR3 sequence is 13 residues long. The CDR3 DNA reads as TGTGCCAGCCGAGACCGGACAGTCTACGAGCAGTACTTC. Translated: CASRDRTVYEQYF.

The CDR3 nucleotides read TGTGCCTGGAGTGTACTTGGAGGGGGTACTGAAGCTTTCTTT. Protein sequence: CAWSVLGGGTEAFF. J is TRBJ1-1 and V is TRBV30; TRBD1 might be the D (6 bases). This CDR3 is 14 amino acids long. Per germline, CDR1 GTSNPN and CDR2 SVGIG (reference sequence). With 0 bases removed from V and 5 bases from J, the gap between germline ends came to 13 bases.

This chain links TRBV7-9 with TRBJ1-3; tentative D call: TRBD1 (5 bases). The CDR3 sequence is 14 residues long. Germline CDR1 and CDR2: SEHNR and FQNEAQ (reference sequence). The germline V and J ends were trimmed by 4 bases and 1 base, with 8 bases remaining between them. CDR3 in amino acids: CASSSTVSGNTIYF. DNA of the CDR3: TGTGCCAGCAGCTCGACAGTTTCTGGAAACACCATATATTTT.

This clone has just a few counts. The CDR3 DNA reads as TGTGCCAGCCGAGTCACAGGGAACTATGGCTACACCTTC. Encoded protein: CASRVTGNYGYTF. This chain uses TRBV19 with TRBJ1-2; tentative D call: TRBD1 (6 bases). CDR3 length: 13 residues. V lost 9 bases to trimming and J lost 2 bases, with 13 bases between them. CDR1 and CDR2 (germline): LNHDA, SQIVND (reference sequence). Full variable domain (outside the CDR3, taken from reference TRBV19 and TRBJ1-2): DGGITQSPKYLFRKEGQNVTLSCEQNLNHDAMYWYRQDPGQGLRLIYYSQIVNDFQKGDIAEGYSVSREKKESFPLTVTSAQKNPTAFYLCASRVTGNYGYTFGSGTRLTVV.

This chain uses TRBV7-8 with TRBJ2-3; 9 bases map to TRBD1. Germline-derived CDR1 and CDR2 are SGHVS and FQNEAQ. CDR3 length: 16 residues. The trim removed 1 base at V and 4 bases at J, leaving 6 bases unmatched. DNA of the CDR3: TGTGCCAGCAGCTTAGTTCCGGACAGGGGATCAGATACGCAGTATTTT. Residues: CASSLVPDRGSDTQYF.

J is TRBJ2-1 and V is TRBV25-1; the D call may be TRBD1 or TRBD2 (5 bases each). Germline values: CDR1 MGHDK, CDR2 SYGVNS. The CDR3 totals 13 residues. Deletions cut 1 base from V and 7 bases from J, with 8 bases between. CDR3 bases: TGTGCCAGCAGTGAATTCTGGGGGAATGAGCAGTTCTTC. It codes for CASSEFWGNEQFF.

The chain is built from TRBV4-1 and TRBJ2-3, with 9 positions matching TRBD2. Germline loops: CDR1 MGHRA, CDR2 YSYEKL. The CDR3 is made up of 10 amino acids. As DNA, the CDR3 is TGCGGCGGGGGGGGAGATACGCAGTATTTT. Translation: CGGGGDTQYF.